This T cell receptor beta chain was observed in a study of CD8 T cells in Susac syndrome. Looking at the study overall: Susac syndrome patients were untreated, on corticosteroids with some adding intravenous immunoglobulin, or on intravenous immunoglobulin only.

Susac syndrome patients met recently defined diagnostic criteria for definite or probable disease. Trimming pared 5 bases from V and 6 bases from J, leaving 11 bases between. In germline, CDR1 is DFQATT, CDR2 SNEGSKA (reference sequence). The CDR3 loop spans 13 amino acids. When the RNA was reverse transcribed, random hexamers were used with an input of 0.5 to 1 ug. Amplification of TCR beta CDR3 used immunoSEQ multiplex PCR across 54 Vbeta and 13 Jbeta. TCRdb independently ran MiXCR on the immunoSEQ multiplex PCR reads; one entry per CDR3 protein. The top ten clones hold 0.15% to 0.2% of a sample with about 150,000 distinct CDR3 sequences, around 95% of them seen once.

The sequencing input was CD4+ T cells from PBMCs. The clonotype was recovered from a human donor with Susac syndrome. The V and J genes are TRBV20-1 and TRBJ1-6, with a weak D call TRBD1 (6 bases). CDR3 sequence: CSAPQGVNSPLHF. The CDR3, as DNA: TGCAGTGCTCCACAGGGAGTTAATTCACCCCTCCACTTT.